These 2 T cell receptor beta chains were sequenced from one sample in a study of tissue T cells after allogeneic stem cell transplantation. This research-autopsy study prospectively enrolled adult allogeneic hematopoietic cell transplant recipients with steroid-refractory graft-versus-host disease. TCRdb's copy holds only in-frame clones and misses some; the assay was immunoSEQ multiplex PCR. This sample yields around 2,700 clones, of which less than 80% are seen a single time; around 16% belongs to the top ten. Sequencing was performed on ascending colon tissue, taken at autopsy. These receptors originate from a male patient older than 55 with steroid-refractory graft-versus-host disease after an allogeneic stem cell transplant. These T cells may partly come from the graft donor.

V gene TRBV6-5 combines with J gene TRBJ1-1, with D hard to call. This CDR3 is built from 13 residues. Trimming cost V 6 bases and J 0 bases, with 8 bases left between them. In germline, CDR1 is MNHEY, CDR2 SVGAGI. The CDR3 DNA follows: TGTGCCAGCAGAGACCCGATGAACACTGAAGCTTTCTTT. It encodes CASRDPMNTEAFF.

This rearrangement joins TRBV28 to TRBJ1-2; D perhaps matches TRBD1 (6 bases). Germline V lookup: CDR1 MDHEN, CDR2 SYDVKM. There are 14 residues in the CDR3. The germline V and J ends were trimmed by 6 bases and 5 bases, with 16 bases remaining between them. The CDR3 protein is CASSWGRGLYGYTF. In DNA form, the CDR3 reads TGTGCCAGCAGCTGGGGCAGGGGTTTATATGGCTACACCTTC.